This TCR beta chain appears in the sequencing data of a study of T cells after yellow fever vaccination. Between the trimmed V and J ends, which lost 1 base and 10 bases, there was a span of 11 bases. The CDR3 is 13 amino acids. Germline V gene lookup returns CDR1 LGHDT and CDR2 YNNKEL (reference sequence). TCRdb passed the 5' RACE reads through MiXCR, listing each CDR3 protein once. Seen here are around 360,000 distinct CDR3 sequences, roughly 11% observed once, and the top ten hold roughly a sixth. This clonotype was seen a handful of times. Material: PBMCs, obtained on the day of the first yellow fever vaccination. The TCR originated in a man aged 18 to 30 who received the YFV17D yellow fever vaccine. V and J are TRBV3-1 and TRBJ1-5, with D possibly matching TRBD1 (5 bases). DNA for the CDR3: TGTGCCAGCAGCCAAGCAGGGACTGAACCCCAGCATTTT. Amino acids: CASSQAGTEPQHF.